This T cell receptor beta chain appears in the sequencing data of a study of T cell repertoires in cytomegalovirus infection. The CDR3 is 16 amino acids. From germline, CDR1 is MDHEN and CDR2 SYDVKM. Germline trimming cut 1 base from V and 4 bases from J; bases unmatched to any gene: 7. This clonotype was found many times. TCRdb redid the calling of the reads with MiXCR, one entry per CDR3 protein. The sample gives 300,000 or so distinct CDR3 sequences, about 9.1% of which show up once; approximately 2.3% is in the top ten. Specimen: PBMCs. This chain uses TRBV28 with TRBJ2-7, with 10 bases identical to TRBD1. This clonotype was obtained from a human donor in good health (CMV status not recorded). Some clones in this sample may be carry-over from other donors' samples. The CDR3 protein is CASSLLRTGGSYEQYV. The CDR3 DNA reads TGTGCCAGCAGTTTATTACGGACAGGGGGATCGTACGAGCAGTACGTC.